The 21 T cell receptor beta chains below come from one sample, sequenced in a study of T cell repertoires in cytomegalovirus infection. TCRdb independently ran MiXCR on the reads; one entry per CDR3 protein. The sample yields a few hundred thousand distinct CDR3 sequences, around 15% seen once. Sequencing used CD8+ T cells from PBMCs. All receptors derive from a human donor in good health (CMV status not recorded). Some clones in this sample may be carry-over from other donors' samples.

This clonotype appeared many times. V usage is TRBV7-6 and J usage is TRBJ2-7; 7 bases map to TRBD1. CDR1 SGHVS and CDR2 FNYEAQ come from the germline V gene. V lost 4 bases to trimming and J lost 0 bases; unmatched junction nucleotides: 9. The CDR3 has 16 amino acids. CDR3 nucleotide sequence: TGTGCCAGCAGCTGGGGACCGGGACAGAGCTCCTACGAGCAGTACTTC. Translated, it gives CASSWGPGQSSYEQYF. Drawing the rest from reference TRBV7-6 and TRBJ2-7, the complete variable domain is GAGVSQSPRYKVTKRGQDVALRCDPISGHVSLYWYRQALGQGPEFLTYFNYEAQQDKSGLPNDRFSAERPEGSISTLTIQRTEQRDSAMYRCASSWGPGQSSYEQYFGPGTRLTVT.

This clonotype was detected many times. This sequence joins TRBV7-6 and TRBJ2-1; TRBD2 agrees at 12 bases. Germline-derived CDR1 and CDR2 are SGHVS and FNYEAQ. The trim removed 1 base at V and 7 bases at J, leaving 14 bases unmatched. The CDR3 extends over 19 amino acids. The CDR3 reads CASSLVPASGGAHMNEQFF. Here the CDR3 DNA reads TGTGCCAGCAGCTTAGTTCCGGCTAGCGGGGGGGCCCACATGAATGAGCAGTTCTTC.

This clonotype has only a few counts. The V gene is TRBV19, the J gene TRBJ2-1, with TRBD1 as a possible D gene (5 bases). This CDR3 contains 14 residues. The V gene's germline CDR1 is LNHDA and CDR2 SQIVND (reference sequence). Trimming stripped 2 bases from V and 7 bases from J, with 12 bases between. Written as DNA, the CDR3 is TGTGCCAGTAGTATACCGGCAGGGTCGAATGAGCAGTTCTTC. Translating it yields CASSIPAGSNEQFF.

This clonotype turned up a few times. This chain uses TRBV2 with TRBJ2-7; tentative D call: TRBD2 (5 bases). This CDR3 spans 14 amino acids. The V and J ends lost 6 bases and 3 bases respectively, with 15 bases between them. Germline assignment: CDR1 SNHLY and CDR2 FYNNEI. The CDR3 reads CASRSRLIYYEQYF. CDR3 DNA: TGTGCCAGCAGGAGCCGACTAATTTACTACGAGCAGTACTTC.

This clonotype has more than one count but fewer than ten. The CDR3 is CSARSSGTSGINSPLHF. DNA for the CDR3: TGCAGTGCTAGGAGTTCAGGGACATCGGGGATTAATTCACCCCTCCACTTT. The V gene is TRBV20-1, the J gene TRBJ1-6; a possible D gene is TRBD1 (6 bases). The V end lost 3 bases, the J end lost 6 bases, and 21 bases lay between the germline ends. The germline V gene encodes CDR1 DFQATT and CDR2 SNEGSKA (reference sequence). The CDR3 contains 17 residues.

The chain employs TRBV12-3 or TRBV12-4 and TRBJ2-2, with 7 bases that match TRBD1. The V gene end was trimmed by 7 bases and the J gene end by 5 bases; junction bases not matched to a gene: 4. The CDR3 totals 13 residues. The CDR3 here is CASTVQGTGELFF. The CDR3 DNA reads TGTGCCAGCACCGTACAGGGGACCGGGGAGCTGTTTTTT.

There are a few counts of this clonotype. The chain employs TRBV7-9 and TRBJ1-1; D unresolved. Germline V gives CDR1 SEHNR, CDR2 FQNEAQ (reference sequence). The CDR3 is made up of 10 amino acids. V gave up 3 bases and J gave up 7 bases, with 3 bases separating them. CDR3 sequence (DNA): TGTGCCAGCAGCTTTGATGAAGCTTTCTTT. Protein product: CASSFDEAFF.

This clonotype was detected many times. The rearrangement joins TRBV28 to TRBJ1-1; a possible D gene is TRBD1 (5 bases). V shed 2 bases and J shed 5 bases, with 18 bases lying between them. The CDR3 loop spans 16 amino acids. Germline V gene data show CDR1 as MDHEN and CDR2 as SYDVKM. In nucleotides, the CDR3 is TGTGCCAGCAGTTTAAAGGCAGGGACCGGGCAAACTGAAGCTTTCTTT. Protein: CASSLKAGTGQTEAFF.

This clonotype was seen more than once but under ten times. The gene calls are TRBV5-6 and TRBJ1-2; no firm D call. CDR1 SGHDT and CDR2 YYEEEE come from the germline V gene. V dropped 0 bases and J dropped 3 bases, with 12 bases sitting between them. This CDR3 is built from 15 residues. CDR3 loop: CASSLGLVGDYGYTF. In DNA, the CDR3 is TGTGCCAGCAGCTTGGGTTTGGTCGGGGACTATGGCTACACCTTC.

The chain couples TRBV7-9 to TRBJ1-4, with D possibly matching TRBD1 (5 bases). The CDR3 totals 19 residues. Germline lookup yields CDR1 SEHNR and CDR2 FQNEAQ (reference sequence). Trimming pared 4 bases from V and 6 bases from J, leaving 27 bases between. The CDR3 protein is CASSSYTSGTLGGDEKLFF. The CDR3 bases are TGTGCCAGCAGCTCCTACACGTCCGGGACCCTGGGCGGGGATGAAAAACTGTTTTTT.

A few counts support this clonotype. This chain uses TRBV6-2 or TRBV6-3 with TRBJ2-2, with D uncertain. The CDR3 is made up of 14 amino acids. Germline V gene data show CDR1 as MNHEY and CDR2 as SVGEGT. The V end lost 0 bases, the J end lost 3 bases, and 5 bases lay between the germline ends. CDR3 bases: TGTGCCAGCAGTTACTCGAGCTACACCGGGGAGCTGTTTTTT. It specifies CASSYSSYTGELFF.

The CDR3 loop reads CASSFGPNEAFF. The CDR3 bases are TGTGCCAGCAGCTTCGGGCCAAATGAAGCTTTCTTT. The chain combines TRBV7-6 with TRBJ1-1; D gene unclear. Between the trimmed V and J ends, which lost 3 bases and 7 bases, there was a span of 9 bases. The CDR3 spans 12 residues. Per the germline V gene, CDR1 is SGHVS and CDR2 is FNYEAQ. Supplemented by reference TRBV7-6 and TRBJ1-1, the full variable domain reads GAGVSQSPRYKVTKRGQDVALRCDPISGHVSLYWYRQALGQGPEFLTYFNYEAQQDKSGLPNDRFSAERPEGSISTLTIQRTEQRDSAMYRCASSFGPNEAFFGQGTRLTVV.

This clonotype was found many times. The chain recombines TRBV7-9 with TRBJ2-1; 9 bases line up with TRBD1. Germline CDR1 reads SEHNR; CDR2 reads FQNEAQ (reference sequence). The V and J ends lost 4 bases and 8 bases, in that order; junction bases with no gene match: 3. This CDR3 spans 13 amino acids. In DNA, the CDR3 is TGTGCCAGCAGCTCGGACAGGGGCGATGAGCAGTTCTTC. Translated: CASSSDRGDEQFF.

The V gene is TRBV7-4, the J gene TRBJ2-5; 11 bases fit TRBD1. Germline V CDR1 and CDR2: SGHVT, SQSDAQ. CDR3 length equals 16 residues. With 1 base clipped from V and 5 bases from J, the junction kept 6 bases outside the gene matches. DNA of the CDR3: TGTGCCAGCAGCTTAGAACGGACAGGGGGCTGGGAGACCCAGTACTTC. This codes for CASSLERTGGWETQYF.

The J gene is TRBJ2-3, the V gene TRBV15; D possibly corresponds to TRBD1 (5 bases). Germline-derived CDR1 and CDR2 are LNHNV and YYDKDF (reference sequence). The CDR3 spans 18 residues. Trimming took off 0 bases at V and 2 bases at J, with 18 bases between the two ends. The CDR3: CATSRDFAGQLVTDTQYF. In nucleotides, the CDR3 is TGTGCCACCAGCAGAGATTTCGCAGGGCAGTTGGTCACAGATACGCAGTATTTT.

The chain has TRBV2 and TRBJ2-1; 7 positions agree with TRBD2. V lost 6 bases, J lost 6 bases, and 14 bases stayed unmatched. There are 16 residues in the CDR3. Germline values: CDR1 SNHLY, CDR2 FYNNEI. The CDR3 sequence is CASRARAGSPSNEQFF. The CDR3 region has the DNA TGTGCCAGCAGGGCTCGAGCGGGGAGTCCCTCCAATGAGCAGTTCTTC.

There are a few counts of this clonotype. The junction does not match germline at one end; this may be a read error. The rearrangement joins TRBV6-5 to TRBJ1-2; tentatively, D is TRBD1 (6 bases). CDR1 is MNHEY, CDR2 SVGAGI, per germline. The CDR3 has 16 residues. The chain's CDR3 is CASSYSWGGENYGYTF. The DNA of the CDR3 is TGTGCCAGCAGCTACTCCTGGGGGGGCGAAAACTATGGCTACACCTTC.

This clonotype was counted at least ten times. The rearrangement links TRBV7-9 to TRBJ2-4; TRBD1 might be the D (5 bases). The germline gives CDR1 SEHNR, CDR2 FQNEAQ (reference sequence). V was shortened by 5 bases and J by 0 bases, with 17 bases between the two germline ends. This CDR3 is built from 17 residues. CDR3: CASSTPDSHEAKNIQYF. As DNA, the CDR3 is TGTGCCAGCAGCACCCCCGACAGTCACGAAGCCAAAAACATTCAGTACTTC.

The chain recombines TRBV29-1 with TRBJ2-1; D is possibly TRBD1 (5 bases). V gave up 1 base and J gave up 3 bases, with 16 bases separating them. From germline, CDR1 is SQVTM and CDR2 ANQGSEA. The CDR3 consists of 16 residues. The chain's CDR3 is CSVEALQVSSYNEQFF. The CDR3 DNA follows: TGCAGCGTTGAAGCCTTACAGGTTTCAAGCTACAATGAGCAGTTCTTC.

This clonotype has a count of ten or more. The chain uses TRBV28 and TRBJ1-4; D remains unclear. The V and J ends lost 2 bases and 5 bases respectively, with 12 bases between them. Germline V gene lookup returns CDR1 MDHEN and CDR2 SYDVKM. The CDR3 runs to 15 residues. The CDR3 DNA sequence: TGTGCCAGCAGTTTAGGACCAGACACGAATGAAAAACTGTTTTTT. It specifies CASSLGPDTNEKLFF.

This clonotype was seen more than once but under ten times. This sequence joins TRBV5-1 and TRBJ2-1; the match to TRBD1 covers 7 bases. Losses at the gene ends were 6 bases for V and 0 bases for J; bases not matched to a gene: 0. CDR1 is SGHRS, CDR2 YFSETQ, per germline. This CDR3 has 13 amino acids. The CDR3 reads CASTGGSYNEQFF. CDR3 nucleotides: TGCGCCAGCACAGGGGGCTCCTACAATGAGCAGTTCTTC.